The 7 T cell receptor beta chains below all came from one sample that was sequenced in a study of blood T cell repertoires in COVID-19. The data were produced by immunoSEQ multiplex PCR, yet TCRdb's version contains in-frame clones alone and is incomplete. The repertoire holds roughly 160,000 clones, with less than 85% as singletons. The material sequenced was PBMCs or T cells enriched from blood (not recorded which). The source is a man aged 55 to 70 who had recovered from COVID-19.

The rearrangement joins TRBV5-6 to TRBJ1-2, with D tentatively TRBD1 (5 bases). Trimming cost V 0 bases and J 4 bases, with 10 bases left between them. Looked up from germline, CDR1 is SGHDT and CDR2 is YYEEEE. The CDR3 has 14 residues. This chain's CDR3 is CASSLGRVVYGYTF. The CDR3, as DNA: TGTGCCAGCAGCTTGGGCAGGGTGGTCTATGGCTACACCTTC.

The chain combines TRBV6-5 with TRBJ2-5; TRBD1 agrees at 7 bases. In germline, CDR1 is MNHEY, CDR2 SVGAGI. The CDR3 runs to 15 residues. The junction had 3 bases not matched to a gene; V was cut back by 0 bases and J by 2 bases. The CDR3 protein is CASSYSRGLQETQYF. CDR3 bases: TGTGCCAGCAGTTACTCGAGGGGGCTACAAGAGACCCAGTACTTC.

The CDR3 DNA follows: TGTGCCAGCTCCCCCGACATTTTGGACACTGAAGCTTTCTTT. Translated: CASSPDILDTEAFF. The V and J genes are TRBV18 and TRBJ1-1; D is unclear. This CDR3 is built from 14 residues. CDR1 KGHSH and CDR2 LQKENI come from the germline V gene. Trimming removed 6 bases from V and 3 bases from J, with 14 bases in between.

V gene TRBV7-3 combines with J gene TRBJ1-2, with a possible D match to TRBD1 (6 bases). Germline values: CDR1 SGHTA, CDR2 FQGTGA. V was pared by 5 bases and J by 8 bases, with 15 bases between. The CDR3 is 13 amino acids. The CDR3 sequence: CASSPRGGGGYTF. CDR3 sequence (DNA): TGTGCCAGCAGCCCAAGGGGAGGGGGAGGCTACACCTTC.

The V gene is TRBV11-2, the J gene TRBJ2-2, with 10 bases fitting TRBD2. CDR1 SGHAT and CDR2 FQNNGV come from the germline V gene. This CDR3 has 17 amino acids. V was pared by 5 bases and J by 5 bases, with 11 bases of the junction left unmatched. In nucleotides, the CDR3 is TGTGCCAGCAGCGTCGGAGATAGCGGGAGGCGAACCGGGGAGCTGTTTTTT. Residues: CASSVGDSGRRTGELFF.

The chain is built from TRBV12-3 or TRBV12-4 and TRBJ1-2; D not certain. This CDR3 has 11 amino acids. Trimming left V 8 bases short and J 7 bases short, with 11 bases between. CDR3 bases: TGTGCCAGCCGTCGGAGCGCTGGCTACACCTTC. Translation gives CASRRSAGYTF.

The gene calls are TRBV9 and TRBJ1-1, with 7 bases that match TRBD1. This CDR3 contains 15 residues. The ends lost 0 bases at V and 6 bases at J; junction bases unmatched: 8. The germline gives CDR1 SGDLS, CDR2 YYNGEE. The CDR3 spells CASSVEGQLISEAFF. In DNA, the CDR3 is TGTGCCAGCAGCGTAGAGGGACAGCTGATCTCTGAAGCTTTCTTT.